This T cell receptor beta chain is drawn from a study of T cell responses to AZD1222 COVID-19 vaccine. Overall study findings and caveats: Clonal diversity may have been underestimated, and the donors were mostly white British, with more females than males.

Turning to this clone: The antigen is not known.

The CDR3 is 15 amino acids. V lost 0 bases to trimming and J lost 8 bases, with 13 bases between them. Germline values: CDR1 LNHNV, CDR2 YYDKDF (reference sequence). Method: immunoSEQ multiplex PCR; TCRdb's copy keeps in-frame clones and lacks some. The sample holds roughly 97,000 clones, roughly 88% seen once. Sequenced material: peripheral blood, taken on day 0 of AZD1222 vaccination. V is TRBV15 and J is TRBJ1-4; tentative D call: TRBD1 (5 bases). The source of this sequence is an adult in good health. Here the CDR3 reads CATSRDPGAGEKLFF. In DNA, the CDR3 is TGTGCCACCAGCAGAGATCCCGGGGCTGGGGAAAAACTGTTTTTT.